What follows are 25 T cell receptor beta chains derived from one specimen sequenced in a study of blood T cell repertoires in COVID-19. Here immunoSEQ multiplex PCR was the method, and the copy in TCRdb shows in-frame clones only, minus some. Among some 200,000 clones, 86% were seen once, and the ten largest hold approximately 4.8%. The sample was peripheral blood. Source of these receptors: a man aged 45-60 years with acute or convalescent COVID-19.

This clone was seen just once. The chain uses TRBV3-1 (or the pseudogene TRBV3-2) and TRBJ2-5; unclear D gene. The CDR3 totals 17 residues. Trimming took off 4 bases at V and 0 bases at J, with 18 bases between the two ends. Per the germline V gene, CDR1 is LGHDT and CDR2 is YNNKEL (reference sequence). The CDR3 sequence is CASSPLGARTYQETQYF. Written as DNA, the CDR3 is TGTGCCAGCAGCCCTCTTGGAGCCCGCACGTACCAAGAGACCCAGTACTTC.

The rearrangement links TRBV15 to TRBJ1-3; D gene ambiguous. The V gene lost 4 bases and the J gene lost 0 bases, with 13 bases spanning the gap. The CDR3 length is 16 residues. Germline-derived CDR1 and CDR2 are LNHNV and YYDKDF (reference sequence). For the CDR3, the DNA is TGTGCCACCAGCATACCCCACGGTCCCTCTGGAAACACCATATATTTT. It specifies CATSIPHGPSGNTIYF.

The J gene is TRBJ1-2, the V gene TRBV23-1; possible D gene TRBD1, 6 bases. TRBV23-1 is assigned to the ORF class and has an uncertain function. Trimming removed 3 bases from V and 7 bases from J, with 15 bases in between. This CDR3 contains 14 residues. CDR3 loop: CASSHHRVVSGYTF. The CDR3 bases are TGCGCCAGCAGTCACCACAGGGTGGTATCTGGCTACACCTTC.

A few counts support this clone. This rearrangement joins TRBV29-1 to TRBJ1-1; 9 nucleotides agree with TRBD1. There are 15 residues in the CDR3. Germline V lookup: CDR1 SQVTM, CDR2 ANQGSEA. The trim removed 1 base at V and 5 bases at J, leaving 8 bases unmatched. The CDR3 nucleotides read TGCAGCGTTGAAGCCCGGGACAGGGTGGATACTGAAGCTTTCTTT. It translates to CSVEARDRVDTEAFF.

The rearrangement links TRBV6-5 to TRBJ2-1; tentatively, D is TRBD2 (5 bases). Germline assignment: CDR1 MNHEY and CDR2 SVGAGI. CDR3 length equals 14 residues. The V gene lost 2 bases and the J gene lost 8 bases, with 13 bases spanning the gap. The CDR3 bases are TGTGCCAGCAGTTACCGGGGTCCTTCGGATGAGCAGTTCTTC. Translated, it gives CASSYRGPSDEQFF.

This clone showed up just once. This chain joins TRBV27 and TRBJ1-1; no definite D call. The ends were cut back, 5 bases at V and 8 bases at J, with 18 bases in the middle. The germline CDR1 and CDR2 sequences are MNHEY and SMNVEV (reference sequence). The CDR3 length is 14 residues. The CDR3: CASSKSSGLGEAFF. CDR3 nucleotides: TGTGCCAGCAGTAAATCCAGCGGTTTGGGGGAAGCTTTCTTT.

The chain employs TRBV7-8 and TRBJ2-1; 11 nucleotides align to TRBD1. Looked up from germline, CDR1 is SGHVS and CDR2 is FQNEAQ. The ends lost 2 bases at V and 6 bases at J; junction bases unmatched: 15. The CDR3 spans 19 residues. DNA for the CDR3: TGTGCCAGCAGCTTATTAGCCGCAACGGGGACAGGGGGGATCAATGAGCAGTTCTTC. Its translation is CASSLLAATGTGGINEQFF.

This chain uses TRBV5-6 with TRBJ1-2; TRBD1 agrees at 10 bases. The CDR3 contains 15 residues. Germline V gives CDR1 SGHDT, CDR2 YYEEEE. With 4 bases clipped from V and 7 bases from J, the junction kept 10 bases outside the gene matches. The CDR3 sequence: CASSPRDRGFFGYTF. The CDR3 DNA is TGTGCCAGCAGCCCGAGGGACAGGGGCTTCTTTGGCTACACCTTC. Supplemented by reference TRBV5-6 and TRBJ1-2, the full variable domain reads DAGVTQSPTHLIKTRGQQVTLRCSPKSGHDTVSWYQQALGQGPQFIFQYYEEEERQRGNFPDRFSGHQFPNYSSELNVNALLLGDSALYLCASSPRDRGFFGYTFGSGTRLTVV.

V usage is TRBV5-1 and J usage is TRBJ1-6; 10 nucleotides agree with TRBD1. This CDR3 spans 15 amino acids. Germline V gene lookup returns CDR1 SGHRS and CDR2 YFSETQ. Germline trimming cut 4 bases from V and 8 bases from J; bases unmatched to any gene: 6. The CDR3 nucleotides are TGCGCCAGCAGCGGGACAGGGGCCCGAGATTCACCCCTCCACTTT. The encoded protein is CASSGTGARDSPLHF.

Only a few counts were recorded for this clone. The rearrangement links TRBV3-1 (or the pseudogene TRBV3-2) to TRBJ1-2; D is possibly TRBD1 (5 bases). From germline, CDR1 is LGHDT and CDR2 YNNKEL (reference sequence). The CDR3 has 14 amino acids. V was clipped by 3 bases and J by 3 bases, with 11 bases between them. In DNA, the CDR3 is TGTGCCAGCAGCCAGGCGACAGCCTACTATGGCTACACCTTC. The encoded protein is CASSQATAYYGYTF.

The CDR3 sequence: CASSHLRDRGTSPLHF. In nucleotides, the CDR3 is TGCGCCAGCAGCCACCTCCGGGACAGGGGAACTTCACCCCTCCACTTT. J is TRBJ1-6 and V is TRBV4-1; 10 bases match TRBD1. CDR1 is MGHRA and CDR2 is YSYEKL in the germline V gene. This CDR3 spans 16 amino acids. The trim removed 3 bases at V and 9 bases at J, leaving 8 bases unmatched.

The rearrangement uses TRBV2 and TRBJ1-1; 12 bases agree with TRBD1. The germline CDR1 and CDR2 sequences are SNHLY and FYNNEI. The J segment lost 0 bases and the V segment lost 7 bases, leaving 9 bases of the junction unmatched. The CDR3 is 17 amino acids. CDR3 in amino acids: CASTSGQGARVNTEAFF. CDR3 bases: TGTGCCAGCACCTCGGGACAGGGGGCTCGGGTGAACACTGAAGCTTTCTTT.

The chain joins TRBV27 to TRBJ1-1; TRBD1 agrees at 7 bases. V shed 6 bases and J 1 base; nucleotides not matched to a gene: 5. Germline assignment: CDR1 MNHEY and CDR2 SMNVEV (reference sequence). This CDR3 has 14 amino acids. CDR3 DNA: TGTGCCAGCAGCCCGACAGGGAGGAACACTGAAGCTTTCTTT. This gives the protein CASSPTGRNTEAFF.

The genes are TRBV27 and TRBJ1-5, with D possibly matching TRBD1 (6 bases). V shed 3 bases and J shed 6 bases, with 12 bases lying between them. Per the germline V gene, CDR1 is MNHEY and CDR2 is SMNVEV (reference sequence). The CDR3 is 14 amino acids. DNA for the CDR3: TGTGCCAGCAGTTTGTCAGGGGCGGTTCAGCCCCAGCATTTT. Translated, it gives CASSLSGAVQPQHF.

On this clone: In the same sample, other DNA sequences code for this CDR3. This chain connects TRBV20-1 to TRBJ1-1; D unclear. This CDR3 has 11 amino acids. In germline, CDR1 is DFQATT, CDR2 SNEGSKA (reference sequence). V was shortened by 3 bases and J by 1 base, with 3 bases between the two germline ends. The CDR3 reads CSARRNTEAFF. DNA of the CDR3: TGCAGTGCTAGGAGGAACACTGAAGCTTTCTTT.

The DNA of the CDR3 is TGTGCCAGCAGCCAGACGGGGGTTCGAGAAAAACTGTTTTTT. Its translation: CASSQTGVREKLFF. This chain links TRBV7-9 with TRBJ1-4; D is possibly TRBD1 (5 bases). The CDR3 consists of 14 residues. Trimming cost V 5 bases and J 8 bases, with 15 bases left between them. The germline V gene encodes CDR1 SEHNR and CDR2 FQNEAQ (reference sequence).

CDR3 amino acids: CASSRGYSNQPQHF. The DNA for the CDR3 is TGTGCCAGCAGCCGGGGGTATAGCAATCAGCCCCAGCATTTT. The V gene is TRBV5-6, the J gene TRBJ1-5, with D perhaps TRBD1 (5 bases). Trimming took off 4 bases at V and 0 bases at J, with 8 bases between the two ends. This CDR3 comprises 14 residues. CDR1 is SGHDT, CDR2 YYEEEE, per germline.

The J gene is TRBJ1-6, the V gene TRBV4-1; 10 bases are a match to TRBD1. This CDR3 is built from 19 residues. Germline-derived CDR1 and CDR2 are MGHRA and YSYEKL. The J segment lost 9 bases and the V segment lost 0 bases, leaving 14 bases of the junction unmatched. The CDR3: CASSQEGGGQGQLGSPLHF. In DNA, the CDR3 is TGCGCCAGCAGCCAAGAAGGGGGGGGACAGGGGCAACTAGGTTCACCCCTCCACTTT.

This sequence joins TRBV18 and TRBJ1-5; TRBD1 matches 9 bases. This CDR3 contains 15 residues. Germline V gene lookup returns CDR1 KGHSH and CDR2 LQKENI. V trimming: 4 bases; J trimming: 3 bases; junction bases outside the gene matches: 4. The CDR3 reads CASSRTGVNNQPQHF. Written as DNA, the CDR3 is TGTGCCAGCTCACGGACAGGGGTGAACAATCAGCCCCAGCATTTT.

The V and J genes are TRBV5-1 and TRBJ2-3; 10 bases agree with TRBD1. CDR3 length: 15 amino acids. CDR1 SGHRS and CDR2 YFSETQ come from the germline V gene. The V segment lost 4 bases and the J segment 4 bases; nucleotides outside the gene matches: 6. In DNA, the CDR3 is TGCGCCAGCAGCCTGGGACAGGGGCCGGCAGATACGCAGTATTTT. This gives the protein CASSLGQGPADTQYF.

V gene TRBV2 combines with J gene TRBJ1-2; D gene uncertain. The length of the CDR3 is 13 residues. The germline V gene has CDR1 SNHLY and CDR2 FYNNEI. Trimming took off 7 bases at V and 6 bases at J, with 15 bases between the two ends. CDR3 DNA: TGTGCCAGCAATGAGGGTCGGAGACATGGCTACACCTTC. Its protein is CASNEGRRHGYTF.

The V and J genes are TRBV7-8 and TRBJ2-2, with 11 bases that match TRBD2. CDR1 and CDR2 from the germline V gene are SGHVS and FQNEAQ. V lost 3 bases and J lost 5; bases outside the gene matches: 2. The CDR3 has 15 amino acids. The CDR3, as DNA: TGTGCCAGCAGCTTTAGCGGGGGGGTGACCGGGGAGCTGTTTTTT. This gives the protein CASSFSGGVTGELFF. Together with reference TRBV7-8 and TRBJ2-2, the CDR3 gives the full variable domain: GAGVSQSPRYKVAKRGQDVALRCDPISGHVSLFWYQQALGQGPEFLTYFQNEAQLDKSGLPSDRFFAERPEGSVSTLKIQRTQQEDSAVYLCASSFSGGVTGELFFGEGSRLTVL.

This clone was observed once. This chain links TRBV2 with TRBJ1-5; no clear D gene. The CDR3 is 13 residues long. Germline V gene sequence: CDR1 SNHLY, CDR2 FYNNEI. The ends were cut back, 2 bases at V and 4 bases at J, with 6 bases in the middle. The CDR3 is CASSEQINQPQHF. CDR3 DNA sequence: TGTGCCAGCAGTGAACAGATTAATCAGCCCCAGCATTTT.

This sequence joins TRBV5-8 and TRBJ2-5, with 9 nucleotides matching TRBD1. Germline V gene lookup returns CDR1 SGHTS and CDR2 YDEGEE. The CDR3 covers 17 residues. J gave up 5 bases and V 4 bases, and 15 bases lay outside the gene matches. CDR3 residues: CASSLYQTGGLLETQYF. The CDR3 nucleotides are TGTGCCAGCAGCCTCTACCAAACAGGGGGCTTATTGGAGACCCAGTACTTC. Full variable domain (rest looked up from reference TRBV5-8 and TRBJ2-5): EAGVTQSPTHLIKTRGQQATLRCSPISGHTSVYWYQQALGLGLQFLLWYDEGEERNRGNFPPRFSGRQFPNYSSELNVNALELEDSALYLCASSLYQTGGLLETQYFGPGTRLLVL.

The V and J genes are TRBV10-3 and TRBJ1-1; maybe TRBD1 (6 bases). In germline, CDR1 is ENHRY, CDR2 SYGVKD. The CDR3 runs to 13 residues. The V gene lost 6 bases and the J gene lost 2 bases, with 10 bases spanning the gap. CDR3 region: CAISWTENTEAFF. The CDR3 DNA follows: TGTGCCATCAGCTGGACAGAAAACACTGAAGCTTTCTTT.